The clone carrying this T cell receptor beta chain was seen repeatedly, ten times or more. The data originate from a study of T cells in Graves' hyperthyroidism and ophthalmopathy. Study information: At initial diagnosis, before any treatment had begun, peripheral blood was obtained.

Germline CDR1 is SGHRS and CDR2 is YFSETQ. The CDR3 is 15 residues long. The V and J ends lost 0 bases and 5 bases respectively, with 13 bases between them. TCR beta CDR3 sequences were amplified from RNA transcripts. An initial round of RT-PCR targeting the TCR CDR3 relied on the HTBI primer set. TCRdb passed the multiplex PCR reads through MiXCR, listing each CDR3 protein once. This table has a few hundred thousand distinct CDR3 sequences, approximately 15% appearing once. Input material: blood. The rearrangement links TRBV5-1 to TRBJ2-3, with D uncertain. The source of this sequence is a woman between 25 and 40 years old with Graves' hyperthyroidism that later progressed to Graves' ophthalmopathy. The CDR3 is CASSLVANPEDTQYF. The CDR3 DNA follows: TGCGCCAGCAGCTTGGTGGCAAATCCGGAAGATACGCAGTATTTT.